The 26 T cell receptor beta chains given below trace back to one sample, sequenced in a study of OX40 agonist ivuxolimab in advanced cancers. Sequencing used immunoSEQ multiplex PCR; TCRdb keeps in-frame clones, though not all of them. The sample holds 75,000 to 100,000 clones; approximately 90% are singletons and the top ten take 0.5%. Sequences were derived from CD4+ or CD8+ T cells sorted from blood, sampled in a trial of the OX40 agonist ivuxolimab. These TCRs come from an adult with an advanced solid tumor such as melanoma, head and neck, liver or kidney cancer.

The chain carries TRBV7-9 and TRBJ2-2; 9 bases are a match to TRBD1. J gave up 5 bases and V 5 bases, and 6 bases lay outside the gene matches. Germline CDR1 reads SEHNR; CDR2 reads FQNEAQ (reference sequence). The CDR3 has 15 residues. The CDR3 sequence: CASSPGTGRTGELFF. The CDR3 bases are TGTGCCAGCAGCCCCGGGACAGGGAGGACCGGGGAGCTGTTTTTT.

CDR3 sequence (DNA): TGCGCCAGCAGCCAAGACGGGACTACCGGGACTTGGCAGTTCTTC. Translating gives CASSQDGTTGTWQFF. The rearrangement links TRBV4-3 to TRBJ2-1, with 7 positions matching TRBD2. This CDR3 has 15 residues. V lost 0 bases, J lost 12 bases, and 11 bases stayed unmatched. Germline CDR1 reads LGHNA; CDR2 reads YSLEER.

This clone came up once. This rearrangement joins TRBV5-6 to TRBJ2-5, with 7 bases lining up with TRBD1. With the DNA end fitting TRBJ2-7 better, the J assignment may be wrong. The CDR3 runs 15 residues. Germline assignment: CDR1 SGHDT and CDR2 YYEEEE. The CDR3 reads CASSFGSTGDHEQYF. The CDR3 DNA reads TGTGCCAGCAGCTTTGGGTCCACAGGGGACCACGAGCAGTACTTC.

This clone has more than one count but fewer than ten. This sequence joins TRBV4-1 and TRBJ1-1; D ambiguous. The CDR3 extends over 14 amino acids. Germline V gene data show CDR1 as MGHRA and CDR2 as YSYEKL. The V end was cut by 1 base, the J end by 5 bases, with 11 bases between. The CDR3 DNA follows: TGCGCCAGCAGCCAAGCCATATTCAGTACTGAAGCTTTCTTT. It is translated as CASSQAIFSTEAFF.

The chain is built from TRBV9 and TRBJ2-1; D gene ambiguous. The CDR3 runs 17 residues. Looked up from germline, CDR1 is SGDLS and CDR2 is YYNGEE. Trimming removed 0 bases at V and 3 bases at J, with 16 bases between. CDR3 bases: TGTGCCAGCAGCGTAGGGGCCGCCTCCAGGCTCTACAATGAGCAGTTCTTC. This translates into CASSVGAASRLYNEQFF.

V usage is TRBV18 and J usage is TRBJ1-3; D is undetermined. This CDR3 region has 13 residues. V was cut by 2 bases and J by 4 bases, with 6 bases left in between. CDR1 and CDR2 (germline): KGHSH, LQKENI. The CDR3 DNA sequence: TGTGCCAGCTCACCAGAGTACGGAAACACCATATATTTT. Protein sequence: CASSPEYGNTIYF.

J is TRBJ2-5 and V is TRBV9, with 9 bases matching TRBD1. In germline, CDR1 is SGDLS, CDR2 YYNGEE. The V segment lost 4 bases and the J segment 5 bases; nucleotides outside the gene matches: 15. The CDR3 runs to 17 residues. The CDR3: CASSLRDRAIVGETQYF. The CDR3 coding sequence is TGTGCCAGCAGCTTGAGGGACAGGGCAATAGTTGGGGAGACCCAGTACTTC.

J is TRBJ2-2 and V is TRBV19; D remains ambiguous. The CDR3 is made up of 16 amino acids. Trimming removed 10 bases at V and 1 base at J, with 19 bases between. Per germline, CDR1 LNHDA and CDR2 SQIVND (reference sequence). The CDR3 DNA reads TGTGCCATCATAGGGTCCCGCATTTTGAACACCGGGGAGCTGTTTTTT. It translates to CAIIGSRILNTGELFF.

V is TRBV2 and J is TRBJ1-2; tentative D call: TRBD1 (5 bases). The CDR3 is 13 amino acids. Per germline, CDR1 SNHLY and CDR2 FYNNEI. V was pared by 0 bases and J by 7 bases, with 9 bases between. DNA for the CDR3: TGTGCCAGCAGTGAAGCGCAGGGTAGTGGCTACACCTTC. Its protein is CASSEAQGSGYTF.

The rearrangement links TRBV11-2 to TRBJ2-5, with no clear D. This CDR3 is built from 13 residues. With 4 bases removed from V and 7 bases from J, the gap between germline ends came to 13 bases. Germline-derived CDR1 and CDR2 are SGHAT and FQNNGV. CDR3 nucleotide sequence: TGTGCCAGCAGCTCCGACTTTTTTGGGACCCAGTACTTC. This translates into CASSSDFFGTQYF.

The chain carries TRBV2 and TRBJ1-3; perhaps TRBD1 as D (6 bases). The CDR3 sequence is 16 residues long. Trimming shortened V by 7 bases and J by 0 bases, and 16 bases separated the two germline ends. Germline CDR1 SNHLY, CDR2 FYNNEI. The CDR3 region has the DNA TGTGCCAGCACTCGACAGGCCCCGAGCTCTGGAAACACCATATATTTT. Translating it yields CASTRQAPSSGNTIYF.

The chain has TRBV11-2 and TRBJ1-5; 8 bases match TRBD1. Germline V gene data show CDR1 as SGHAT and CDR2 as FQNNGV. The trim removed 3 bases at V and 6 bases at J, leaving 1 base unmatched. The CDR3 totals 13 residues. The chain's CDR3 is CASSLDRAQPQHF. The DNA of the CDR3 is TGTGCCAGCAGCTTGGACAGGGCTCAGCCCCAGCATTTT.

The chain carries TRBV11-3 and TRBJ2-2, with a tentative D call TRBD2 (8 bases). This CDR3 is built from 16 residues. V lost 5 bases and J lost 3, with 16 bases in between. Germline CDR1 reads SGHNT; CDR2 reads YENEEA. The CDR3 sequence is CASSPREGAYTGELFF. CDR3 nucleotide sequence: TGTGCCAGCAGCCCTCGGGAGGGGGCGTACACCGGGGAGCTGTTTTTT.

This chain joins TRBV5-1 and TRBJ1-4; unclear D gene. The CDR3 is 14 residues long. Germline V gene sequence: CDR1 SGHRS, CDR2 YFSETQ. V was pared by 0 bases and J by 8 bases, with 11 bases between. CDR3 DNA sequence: TGCGCCAGCAGCTTGGTAGGGCTAAGGGAAAAACTGTTTTTT. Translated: CASSLVGLREKLFF.

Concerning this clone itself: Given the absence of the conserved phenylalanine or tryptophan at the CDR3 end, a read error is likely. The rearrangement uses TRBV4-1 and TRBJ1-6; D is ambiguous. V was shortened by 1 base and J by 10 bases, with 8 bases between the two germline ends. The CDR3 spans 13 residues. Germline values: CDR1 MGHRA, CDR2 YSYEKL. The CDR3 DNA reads TGCGCCAGCAGCCAAGCCGAGACCTCACCCCTCCACCTT. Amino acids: CASSQAETSPLHL.

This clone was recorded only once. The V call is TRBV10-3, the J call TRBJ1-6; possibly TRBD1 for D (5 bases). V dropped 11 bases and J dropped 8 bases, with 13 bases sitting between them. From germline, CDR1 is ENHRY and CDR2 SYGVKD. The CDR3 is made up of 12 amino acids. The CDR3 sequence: CASHARDSPLHF. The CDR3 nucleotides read TGTGCCTCCCACGCCAGGGATTCACCCCTCCACTTT.

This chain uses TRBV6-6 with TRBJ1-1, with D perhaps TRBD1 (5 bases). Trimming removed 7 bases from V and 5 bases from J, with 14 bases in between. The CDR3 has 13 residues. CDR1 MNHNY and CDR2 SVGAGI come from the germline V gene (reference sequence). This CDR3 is CASILGLRTEAFF. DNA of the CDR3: TGTGCCAGCATCTTGGGACTTAGAACTGAAGCTTTCTTT.

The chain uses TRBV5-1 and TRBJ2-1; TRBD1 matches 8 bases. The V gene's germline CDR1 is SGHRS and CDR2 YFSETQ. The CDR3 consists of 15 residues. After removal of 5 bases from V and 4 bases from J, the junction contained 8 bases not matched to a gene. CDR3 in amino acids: CASRMTGAGYNEQFF. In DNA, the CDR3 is TGCGCCAGCAGAATGACAGGGGCGGGGTACAATGAGCAGTTCTTC.

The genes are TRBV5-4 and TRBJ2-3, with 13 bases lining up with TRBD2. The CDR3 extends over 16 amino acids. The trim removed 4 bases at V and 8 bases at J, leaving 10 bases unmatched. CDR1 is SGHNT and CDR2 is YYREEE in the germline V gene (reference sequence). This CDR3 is CASSTELAGGPSTQYF. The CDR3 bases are TGTGCCAGCAGCACGGAACTAGCGGGGGGGCCATCTACGCAGTATTTT.

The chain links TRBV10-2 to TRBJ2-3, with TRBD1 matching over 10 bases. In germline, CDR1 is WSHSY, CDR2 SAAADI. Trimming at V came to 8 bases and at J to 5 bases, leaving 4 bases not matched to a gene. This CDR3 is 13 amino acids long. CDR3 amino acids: CASGTGEQDTQYF. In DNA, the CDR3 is TGCGCCAGCGGGACAGGGGAACAAGATACGCAGTATTTT.

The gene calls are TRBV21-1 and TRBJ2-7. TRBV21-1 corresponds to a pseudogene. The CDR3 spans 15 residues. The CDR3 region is CASSKEQTLSYEQYF. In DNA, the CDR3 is TGTGCCAGCAGCAAAGAGCAGACCCTCTCCTACGAGCAGTACTTC.

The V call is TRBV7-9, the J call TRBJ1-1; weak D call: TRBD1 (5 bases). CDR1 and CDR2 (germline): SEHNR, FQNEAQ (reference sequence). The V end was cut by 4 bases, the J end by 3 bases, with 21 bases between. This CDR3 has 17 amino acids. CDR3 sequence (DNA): TGTGCCAGCAGCTCCGGGGGGGGGATGATCGTACACACTGAAGCTTTCTTT. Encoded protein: CASSSGGGMIVHTEAFF.

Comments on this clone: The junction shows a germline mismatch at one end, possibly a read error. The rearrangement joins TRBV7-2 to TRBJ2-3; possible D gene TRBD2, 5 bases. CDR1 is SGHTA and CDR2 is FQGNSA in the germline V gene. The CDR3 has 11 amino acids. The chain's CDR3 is CASSLETSGGF. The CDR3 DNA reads TGTGCCAGCAGCTTAGAGACATCCGGCGGGTTT.

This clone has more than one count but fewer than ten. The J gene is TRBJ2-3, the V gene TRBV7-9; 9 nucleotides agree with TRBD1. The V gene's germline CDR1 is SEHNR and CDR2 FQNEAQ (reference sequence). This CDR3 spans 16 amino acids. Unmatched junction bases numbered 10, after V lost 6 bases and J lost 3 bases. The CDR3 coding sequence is TGTGCCAGCAGGCCCCCGGTTGGACAGGGGACAGATACGCAGTATTTT. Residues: CASRPPVGQGTDTQYF. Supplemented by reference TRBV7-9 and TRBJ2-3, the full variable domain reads DTGVSQNPRHKITKRGQNVTFRCDPISEHNRLYWYRQTLGQGPEFLTYFQNEAQLEKSRLLSDRFSAERPKGSFSTLEIQRTEQGDSAMYLCASRPPVGQGTDTQYFGPGTRLTVL.

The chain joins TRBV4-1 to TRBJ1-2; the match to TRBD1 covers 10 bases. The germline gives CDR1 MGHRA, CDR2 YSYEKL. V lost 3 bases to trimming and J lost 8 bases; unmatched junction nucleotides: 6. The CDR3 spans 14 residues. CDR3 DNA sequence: TGCGCCAGCAGCCATCCCGGGACAGGGGAGGGCTACACCTTC. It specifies CASSHPGTGEGYTF.

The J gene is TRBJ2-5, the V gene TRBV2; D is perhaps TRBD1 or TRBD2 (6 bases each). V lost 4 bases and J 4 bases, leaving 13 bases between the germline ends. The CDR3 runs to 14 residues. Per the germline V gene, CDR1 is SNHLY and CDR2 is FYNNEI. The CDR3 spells CASSVRGAGETQYF. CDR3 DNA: TGTGCCAGCAGTGTAAGGGGGGCTGGAGAGACCCAGTACTTC.